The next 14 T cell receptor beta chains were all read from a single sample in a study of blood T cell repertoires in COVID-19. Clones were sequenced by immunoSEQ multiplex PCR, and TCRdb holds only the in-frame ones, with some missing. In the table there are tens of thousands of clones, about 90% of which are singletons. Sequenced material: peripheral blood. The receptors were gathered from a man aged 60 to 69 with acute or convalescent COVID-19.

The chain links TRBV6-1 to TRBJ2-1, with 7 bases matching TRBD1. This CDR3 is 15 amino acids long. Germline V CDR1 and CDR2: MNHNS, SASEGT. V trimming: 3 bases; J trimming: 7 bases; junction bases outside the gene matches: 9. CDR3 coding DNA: TGTGCCAGCAGTGACCCCGGGACAGTGAAAAATGAGCAGTTCTTC. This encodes CASSDPGTVKNEQFF.

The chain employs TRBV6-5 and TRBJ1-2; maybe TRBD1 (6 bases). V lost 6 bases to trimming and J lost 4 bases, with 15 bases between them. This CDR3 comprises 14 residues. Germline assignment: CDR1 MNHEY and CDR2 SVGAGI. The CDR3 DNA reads TGTGCCAGCAGGGGCGTGACAGGATCCTATGGCTACACCTTC. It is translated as CASRGVTGSYGYTF.

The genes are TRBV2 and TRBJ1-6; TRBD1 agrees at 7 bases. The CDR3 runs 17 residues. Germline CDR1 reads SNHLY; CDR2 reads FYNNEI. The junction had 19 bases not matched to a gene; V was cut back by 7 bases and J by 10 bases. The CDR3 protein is CASTYPGARGPLSPLHF. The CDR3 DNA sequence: TGTGCCAGCACTTATCCGGGGGCGAGGGGGCCCTTATCACCCCTCCACTTT.

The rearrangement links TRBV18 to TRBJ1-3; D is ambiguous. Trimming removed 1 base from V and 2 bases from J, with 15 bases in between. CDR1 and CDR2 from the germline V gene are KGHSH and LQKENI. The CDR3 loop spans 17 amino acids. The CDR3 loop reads CASSPLFNSLPGNTIYF. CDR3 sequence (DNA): TGTGCCAGCTCACCACTGTTTAATTCCCTTCCTGGAAACACCATATATTTT.

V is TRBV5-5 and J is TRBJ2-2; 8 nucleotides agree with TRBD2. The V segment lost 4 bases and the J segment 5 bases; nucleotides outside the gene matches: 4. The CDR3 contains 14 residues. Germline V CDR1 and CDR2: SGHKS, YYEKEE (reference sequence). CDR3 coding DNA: TGTGCCAGCAGCCCCAGCGGGGGTACCGGGGAGCTGTTTTTT. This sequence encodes CASSPSGGTGELFF.

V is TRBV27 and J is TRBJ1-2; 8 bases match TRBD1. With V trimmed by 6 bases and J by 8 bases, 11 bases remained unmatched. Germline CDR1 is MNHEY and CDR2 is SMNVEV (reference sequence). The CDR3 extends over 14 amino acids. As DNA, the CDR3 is TGTGCCAGCAGACCTCAGGACAGGGCCAGCGGCTACACCTTC. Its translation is CASRPQDRASGYTF.

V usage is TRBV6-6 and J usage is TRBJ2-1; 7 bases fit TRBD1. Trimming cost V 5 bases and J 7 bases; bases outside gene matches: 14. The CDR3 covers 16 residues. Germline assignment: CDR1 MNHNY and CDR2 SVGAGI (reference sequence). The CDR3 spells CASSRQGMRGYNEQFF. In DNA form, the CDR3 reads TGTGCCAGCAGTCGACAGGGAATGCGAGGCTATAATGAGCAGTTCTTC.

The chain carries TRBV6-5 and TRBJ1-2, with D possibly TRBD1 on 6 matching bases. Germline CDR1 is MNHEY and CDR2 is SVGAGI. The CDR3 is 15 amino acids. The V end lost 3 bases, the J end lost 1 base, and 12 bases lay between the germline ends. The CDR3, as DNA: TGTGCCAGCAGTTATACAGGGTTCGGTAACTATGGCTACACCTTC. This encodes CASSYTGFGNYGYTF.

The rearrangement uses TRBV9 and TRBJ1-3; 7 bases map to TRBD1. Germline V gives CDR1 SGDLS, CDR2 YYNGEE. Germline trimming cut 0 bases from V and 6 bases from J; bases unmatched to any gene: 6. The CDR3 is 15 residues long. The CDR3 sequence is CASSVGGTELNTIYF. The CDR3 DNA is TGTGCCAGCAGCGTAGGGGGGACAGAGCTAAACACCATATATTTT.

CDR3 sequence (DNA): TGTGCCATTGTAACCGGGACTTCCTACACCTTC. It specifies CAIVTGTSYTF. The genes are TRBV6-5 and TRBJ1-2, with D possibly matching TRBD1 (5 bases). V gave up 10 bases and J gave up 10 bases, with 16 bases separating them. CDR3 length: 11 amino acids. Germline V gene lookup returns CDR1 MNHEY and CDR2 SVGAGI.

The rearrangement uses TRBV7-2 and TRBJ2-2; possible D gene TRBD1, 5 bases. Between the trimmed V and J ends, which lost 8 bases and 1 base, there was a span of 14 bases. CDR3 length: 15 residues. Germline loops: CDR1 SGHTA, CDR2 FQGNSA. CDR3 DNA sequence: TGTGCCAGCTCCAGGGTCGGCGGGAACACCGGGGAGCTGTTTTTT. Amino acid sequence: CASSRVGGNTGELFF.

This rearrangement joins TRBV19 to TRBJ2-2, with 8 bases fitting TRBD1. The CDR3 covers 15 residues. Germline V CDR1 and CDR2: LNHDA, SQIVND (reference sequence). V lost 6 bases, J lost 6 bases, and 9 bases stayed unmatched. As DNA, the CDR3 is TGTGCCAGTAGCAGGGACAGGCTTAGCGCCGGGGAGCTGTTTTTT. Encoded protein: CASSRDRLSAGELFF.

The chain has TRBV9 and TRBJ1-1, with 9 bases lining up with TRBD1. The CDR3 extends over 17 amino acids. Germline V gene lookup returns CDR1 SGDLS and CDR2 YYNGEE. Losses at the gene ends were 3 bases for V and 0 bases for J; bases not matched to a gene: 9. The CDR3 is CASSGGQGFGMNTEAFF. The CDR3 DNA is TGTGCCAGCAGCGGAGGACAGGGGTTCGGGATGAACACTGAAGCTTTCTTT.

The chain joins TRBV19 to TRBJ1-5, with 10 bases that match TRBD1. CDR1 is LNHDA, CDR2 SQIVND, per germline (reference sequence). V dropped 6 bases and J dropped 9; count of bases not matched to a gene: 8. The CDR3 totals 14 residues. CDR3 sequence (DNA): TGTGCCAGTAGATCGGACAGGGGGAAGGGGCCCCAGCATTTT. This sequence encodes CASRSDRGKGPQHF. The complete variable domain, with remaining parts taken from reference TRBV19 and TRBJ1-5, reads DGGITQSPKYLFRKEGQNVTLSCEQNLNHDAMYWYRQDPGQGLRLIYYSQIVNDFQKGDIAEGYSVSREKKESFPLTVTSAQKNPTAFYLCASRSDRGKGPQHFGDGTRLSIL.